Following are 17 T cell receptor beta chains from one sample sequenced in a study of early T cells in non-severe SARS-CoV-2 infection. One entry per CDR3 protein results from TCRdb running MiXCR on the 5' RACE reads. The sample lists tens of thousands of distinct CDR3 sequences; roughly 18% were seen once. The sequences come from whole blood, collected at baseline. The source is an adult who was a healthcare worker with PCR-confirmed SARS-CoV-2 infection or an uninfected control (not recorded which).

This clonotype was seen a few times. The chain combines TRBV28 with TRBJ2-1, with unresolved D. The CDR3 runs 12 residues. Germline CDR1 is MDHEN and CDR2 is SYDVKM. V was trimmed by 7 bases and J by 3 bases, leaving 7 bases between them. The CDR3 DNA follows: TGTGCCAGCATGGGGATCTACAATGAGCAGTTCTTC. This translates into CASMGIYNEQFF.

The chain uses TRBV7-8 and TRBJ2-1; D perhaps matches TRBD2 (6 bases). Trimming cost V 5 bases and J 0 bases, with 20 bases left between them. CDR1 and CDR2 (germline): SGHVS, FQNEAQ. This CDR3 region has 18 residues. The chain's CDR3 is CASSLIPPGVTSYNEQFF. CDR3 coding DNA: TGTGCCAGCAGCCTTATCCCCCCGGGAGTTACCTCCTACAATGAGCAGTTCTTC.

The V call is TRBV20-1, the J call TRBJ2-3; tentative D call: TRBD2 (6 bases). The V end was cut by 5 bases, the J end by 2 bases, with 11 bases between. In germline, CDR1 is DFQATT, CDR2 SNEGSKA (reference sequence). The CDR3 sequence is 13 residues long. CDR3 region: CSARRGLTDTQYF. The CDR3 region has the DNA TGCAGTGCTCGGAGGGGACTCACAGATACGCAGTATTTT.

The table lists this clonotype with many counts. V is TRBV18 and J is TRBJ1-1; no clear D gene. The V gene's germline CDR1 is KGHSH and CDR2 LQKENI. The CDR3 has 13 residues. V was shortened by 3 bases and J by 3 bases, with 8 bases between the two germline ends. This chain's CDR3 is CASSPTQYTEAFF. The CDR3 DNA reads TGTGCCAGCTCACCGACACAGTACACTGAAGCTTTCTTT.

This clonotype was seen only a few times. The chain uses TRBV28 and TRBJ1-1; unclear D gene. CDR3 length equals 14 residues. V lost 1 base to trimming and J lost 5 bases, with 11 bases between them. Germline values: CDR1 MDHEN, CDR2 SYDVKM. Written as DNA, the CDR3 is TGTGCCAGCAGTTTATCTCCGGGTTGGACTGAAGCTTTCTTT. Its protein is CASSLSPGWTEAFF.

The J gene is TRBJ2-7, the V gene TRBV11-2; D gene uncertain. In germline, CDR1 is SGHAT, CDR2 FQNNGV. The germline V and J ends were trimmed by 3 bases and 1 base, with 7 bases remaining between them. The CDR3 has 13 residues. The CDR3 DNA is TGTGCCAGCAGCTTTGCGCTTTCCTACGAGCAGTACTTC. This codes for CASSFALSYEQYF.

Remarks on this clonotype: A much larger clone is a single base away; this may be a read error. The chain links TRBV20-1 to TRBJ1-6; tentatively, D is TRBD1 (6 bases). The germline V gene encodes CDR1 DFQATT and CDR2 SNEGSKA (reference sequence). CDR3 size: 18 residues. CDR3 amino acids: CSATRGGRIGPYNLPLHF. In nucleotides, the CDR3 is TGCAGTGCTACTCGGGGGGGCAGGATCGGCCCCTATAATTTACCCCTCCACTTT.

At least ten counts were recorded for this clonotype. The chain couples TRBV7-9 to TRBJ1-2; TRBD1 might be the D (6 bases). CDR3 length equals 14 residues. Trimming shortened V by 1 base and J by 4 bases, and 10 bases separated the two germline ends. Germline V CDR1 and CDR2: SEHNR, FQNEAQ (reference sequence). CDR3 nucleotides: TGTGCCAGCAGCTTAGTTGGGACACCCTATGGCTACACCTTC. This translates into CASSLVGTPYGYTF.

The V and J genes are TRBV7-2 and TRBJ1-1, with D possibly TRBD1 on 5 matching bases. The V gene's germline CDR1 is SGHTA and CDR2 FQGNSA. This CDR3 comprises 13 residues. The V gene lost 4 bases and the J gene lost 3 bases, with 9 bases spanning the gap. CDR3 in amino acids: CASSSQDDTEAFF. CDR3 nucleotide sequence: TGTGCCAGCAGCTCACAGGATGACACTGAAGCTTTCTTT.

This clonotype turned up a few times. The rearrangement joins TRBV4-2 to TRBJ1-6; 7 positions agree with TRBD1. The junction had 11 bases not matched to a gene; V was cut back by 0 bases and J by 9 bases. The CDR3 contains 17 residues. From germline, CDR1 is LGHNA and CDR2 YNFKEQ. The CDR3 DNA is TGTGCCAGCAGCCAAGATTTAGGGGGCGGTCGGGGTTCACCCCTCCACTTT. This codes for CASSQDLGGGRGSPLHF.

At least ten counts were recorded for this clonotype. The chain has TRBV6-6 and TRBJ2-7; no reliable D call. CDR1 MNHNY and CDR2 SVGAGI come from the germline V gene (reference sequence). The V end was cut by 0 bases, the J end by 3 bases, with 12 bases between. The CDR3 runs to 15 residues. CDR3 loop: CASSYSDKVSYEQYF. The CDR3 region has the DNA TGTGCCAGCAGTTACTCTGATAAAGTCAGCTACGAGCAGTACTTC.

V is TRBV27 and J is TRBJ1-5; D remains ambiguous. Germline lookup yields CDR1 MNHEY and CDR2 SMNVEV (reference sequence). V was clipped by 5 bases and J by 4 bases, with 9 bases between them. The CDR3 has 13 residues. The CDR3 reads CASSLRANQPQHF. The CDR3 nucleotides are TGTGCCAGCAGTCTCCGGGCTAATCAGCCCCAGCATTTT.

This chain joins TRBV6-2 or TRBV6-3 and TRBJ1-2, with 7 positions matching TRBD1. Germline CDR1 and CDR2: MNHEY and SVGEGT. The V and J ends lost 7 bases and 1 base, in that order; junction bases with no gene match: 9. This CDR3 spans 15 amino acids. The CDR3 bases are TGTGCCAGCATGACAGTGACAGGGAGTAACTATGGCTACACCTTC. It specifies CASMTVTGSNYGYTF.

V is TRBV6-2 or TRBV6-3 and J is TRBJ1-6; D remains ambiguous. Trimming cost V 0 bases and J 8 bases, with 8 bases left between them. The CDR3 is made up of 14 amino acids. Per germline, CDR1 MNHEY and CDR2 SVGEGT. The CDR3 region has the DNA TGTGCCAGCAGTTACTCGAGAATGGATTCACCCCTCCACTTT. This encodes CASSYSRMDSPLHF.

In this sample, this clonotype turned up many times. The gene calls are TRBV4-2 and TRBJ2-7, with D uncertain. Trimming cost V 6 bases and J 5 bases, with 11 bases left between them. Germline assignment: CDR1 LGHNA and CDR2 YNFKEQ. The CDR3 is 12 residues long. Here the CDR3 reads CASSEPGNEQYF. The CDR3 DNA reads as TGTGCCAGCAGTGAGCCTGGAAACGAGCAGTACTTC.

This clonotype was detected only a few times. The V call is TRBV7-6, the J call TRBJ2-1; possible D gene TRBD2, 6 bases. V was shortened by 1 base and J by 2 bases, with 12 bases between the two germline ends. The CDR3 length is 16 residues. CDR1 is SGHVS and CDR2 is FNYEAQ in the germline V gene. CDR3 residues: CASSLVGGSTYNEQFF. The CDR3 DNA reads TGTGCCAGCAGCTTAGTCGGGGGTTCCACCTACAATGAGCAGTTCTTC.

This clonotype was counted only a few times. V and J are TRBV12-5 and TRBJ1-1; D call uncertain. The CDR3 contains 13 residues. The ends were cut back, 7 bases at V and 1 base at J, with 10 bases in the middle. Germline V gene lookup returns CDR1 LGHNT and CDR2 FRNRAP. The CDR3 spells CASAPDGNTEAFF. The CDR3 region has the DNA TGTGCTAGTGCTCCGGACGGGAACACTGAAGCTTTCTTT.